One sample yielded the 27 T cell receptor beta chains listed below, sequenced in a study of T cells expressing NK-cell markers. TCRdb re-called the 5' RACE reads; one entry per CDR3 protein, DNA not given. The sample holds approximately 170,000 distinct CDR3 sequences. Sequencing was performed on blood T cells: a sorted CD56 or NKG2C T cell subset, CD4+ or CD8+ T cells, or bulk PBMC T cells (not recorded which). All receptors come from a man aged 18-75 years in good health.

This rearrangement joins TRBV27 to TRBJ1-6; absent DNA, TCRdb's TRBD1 call cannot be checked. Germline loops: CDR1 MNHEY, CDR2 SMNVEV (reference sequence). This CDR3 has 14 residues. The CDR3 sequence is CASKAGSIWSPLHF.

The chain joins TRBV20-1 to TRBJ2-1; the TCRdb D gene call, TRBD2, has no DNA to confirm it. In germline, CDR1 is DFQATT, CDR2 SNEGSKA (reference sequence). The CDR3 totals 17 residues. The CDR3 sequence: CSVPGLAGGSSYNEQFF.

The chain joins TRBV23-1 to TRBJ2-7; the TCRdb call, TRBD1, lacks DNA for checking. TRBV23-1 is recorded as an ORF, its role being uncertain. The CDR3 loop spans 15 amino acids. The CDR3 loop reads CASSQGTGAPYEQYF.

The rearrangement links TRBV7-6 to TRBJ1-6; checking the TCRdb D call of TRBD1 is not possible without DNA. Looked up from germline, CDR1 is SGHVS and CDR2 is FNYEAQ. This CDR3 has 19 amino acids. CDR3 sequence reads: CASSSNGQGEVFDNSPLHF.

The genes are TRBV9 and TRBJ1-2; TCRdb designates TRBD1, a call that cannot be tested without DNA. The CDR3 runs 15 residues. Germline-derived CDR1 and CDR2 are SGDLS and YYNGEE. This CDR3 reads CASSVAPGSGAGYTF.

This rearrangement joins TRBV19 to TRBJ2-5. Germline lookup yields CDR1 LNHDA and CDR2 SQIVND (reference sequence). The CDR3 runs 13 residues. The CDR3 protein is CATSTGNQETQYF. The whole variable domain, filled in from reference TRBV19 and TRBJ2-5, reads DGGITQSPKYLFRKEGQNVTLSCEQNLNHDAMYWYRQDPGQGLRLIYYSQIVNDFQKGDIAEGYSVSREKKESFPLTVTSAQKNPTAFYLCATSTGNQETQYFGPGTRLLVL.

The chain couples TRBV20-1 to TRBJ2-1; TCRdb outputs TRBD1, but without DNA this stays unchecked. The CDR3 has 16 residues. CDR1 and CDR2 (germline): DFQATT, SNEGSKA (reference sequence). The CDR3 here is CSARYSGTGYLNEQFF.

J is TRBJ2-1 and V is TRBV27. Germline V gives CDR1 MNHEY, CDR2 SMNVEV (reference sequence). The CDR3 is 13 amino acids. The CDR3 loop reads CASRDRSYNEQFF.

The CDR3: CASSLVKFLPTEAFF. The rearrangement uses TRBV5-1 and TRBJ1-1. The CDR3 is made up of 15 amino acids. Germline CDR1 is SGHRS and CDR2 is YFSETQ.

The V gene is TRBV7-9, the J gene TRBJ2-1; TCRdb reports TRBD1, a call that lacks DNA to check it against. The CDR3 runs 17 residues. Germline CDR1 is SEHNR and CDR2 is FQNEAQ (reference sequence). The CDR3: CASSSLTIGASYNEQFF.

V is TRBV5-6 and J is TRBJ2-3; TCRdb gives TRBD1 as the D gene, but with no DNA this cannot be confirmed. Germline V CDR1 and CDR2: SGHDT, YYEEEE. The CDR3 has 13 amino acids. The CDR3 reads CASSLGTTNTQYF.

The chain joins TRBV27 to TRBJ2-3; the TCRdb D gene call, TRBD1, has no DNA to confirm it. Germline assignment: CDR1 MNHEY and CDR2 SMNVEV (reference sequence). The CDR3 runs 16 residues. CDR3: CASSLLPGQDTDTQYF.

The rearrangement uses TRBV19 and TRBJ1-1. The CDR3 has 12 amino acids. CDR1 LNHDA and CDR2 SQIVND come from the germline V gene (reference sequence). CDR3 amino acids: CASRVLNTEAFF.

CDR3 sequence: CASSPGQGGYPLHF. The V and J genes are TRBV6-1 and TRBJ1-6; the D call from TCRdb, TRBD1, cannot be confirmed without DNA. Looked up from germline, CDR1 is MNHNS and CDR2 is SASEGT. The CDR3 runs to 14 residues.

V usage is TRBV25-1 and J usage is TRBJ1-1. This CDR3 comprises 12 residues. CDR1 MGHDK and CDR2 SYGVNS come from the germline V gene. CDR3 sequence: CATQSRRAEAFF.

The chain carries TRBV27 and TRBJ2-5. CDR3 length: 15 amino acids. Germline V gives CDR1 MNHEY, CDR2 SMNVEV (reference sequence). CDR3 sequence reads: CASSLGSDYFETQYF.

The chain recombines TRBV5-5 with TRBJ2-4; TCRdb returns TRBD1, unconfirmable since there is no DNA. Germline CDR1 SGHKS, CDR2 YYEKEE (reference sequence). The CDR3 totals 14 residues. The CDR3 reads CASSLGGEVNIQYF.

The chain uses TRBV19 and TRBJ1-2; the D call from TCRdb, TRBD1, cannot be confirmed without DNA. Germline values: CDR1 LNHDA, CDR2 SQIVND (reference sequence). The CDR3 has 16 residues. This CDR3 is CASRRQENPDVYGYTF.

The chain has TRBV11-2 and TRBJ2-1. CDR1 is SGHAT, CDR2 FQNNGV, per germline. The CDR3 contains 14 residues. This CDR3 is CASSLGGGFNEQFF.

The chain links TRBV24-1 to TRBJ1-1. This CDR3 region has 12 residues. Germline CDR1 reads KGHDR; CDR2 reads SFDVKD. The CDR3 protein is CATSPTNTEAFF.

The chain combines TRBV7-3 with TRBJ2-3; TCRdb returns TRBD1, unconfirmable since there is no DNA. There are 15 residues in the CDR3. Germline V gives CDR1 SGHTA, CDR2 FQGTGA. This CDR3 is CASSSTGGRGDTQYF. The full variable domain, in which reference TRBV7-3 and TRBJ2-3 provide the parts outside the CDR3, is GAGVSQTPSNKVTEKGKYVELRCDPISGHTALYWYRQSLGQGPEFLIYFQGTGAADDSGLPNDRFFAVRPEGSVSTLKIQRTERGDSAVYLCASSSTGGRGDTQYFGPGTRLTVL.

This chain uses TRBV20-1 with TRBJ1-1; the TCRdb call, TRBD1, lacks DNA for checking. The CDR3 length is 14 residues. From germline, CDR1 is DFQATT and CDR2 SNEGSKA (reference sequence). The CDR3 is CSARGLTGGLWAFF.

The chain recombines TRBV7-9 with TRBJ1-1. In germline, CDR1 is SEHNR, CDR2 FQNEAQ (reference sequence). The CDR3 has 15 residues. The CDR3 protein is CASSLVAGLNTEAFF.

The rearrangement uses TRBV7-2 and TRBJ2-1; TCRdb outputs TRBD2, but without DNA this stays unchecked. Germline CDR1 and CDR2: SGHTA and FQGNSA. The CDR3 covers 15 residues. The CDR3 region is CASSFGASGGDEQFF. Filled out from reference TRBV7-2 and TRBJ2-1, the complete variable domain reads GAGVSQSPSNKVTEKGKDVELRCDPISGHTALYWYRQSLGQGLEFLIYFQGNSAPDKSGLPSDRFSAERTGGSVSTLTIQRTQQEDSAVYLCASSFGASGGDEQFFGPGTRLTVL.

The chain is built from TRBV6-4 and TRBJ2-3; TCRdb's D gene call, TRBD1, goes unchecked for lack of DNA. The CDR3 consists of 14 residues. Germline lookup yields CDR1 MRHNA and CDR2 SNTAGT. The CDR3 spells CASSGVGQGDTQYF.

The chain joins TRBV19 to TRBJ1-2. CDR1 and CDR2 from the germline V gene are LNHDA and SQIVND (reference sequence). The CDR3 totals 13 residues. CDR3 protein: CASSIAKQDGYTF.

The chain joins TRBV12-3 or TRBV12-4 to TRBJ2-5. The CDR3 sequence is 15 residues long. The CDR3 spells CASSLAGGTQETQYF.